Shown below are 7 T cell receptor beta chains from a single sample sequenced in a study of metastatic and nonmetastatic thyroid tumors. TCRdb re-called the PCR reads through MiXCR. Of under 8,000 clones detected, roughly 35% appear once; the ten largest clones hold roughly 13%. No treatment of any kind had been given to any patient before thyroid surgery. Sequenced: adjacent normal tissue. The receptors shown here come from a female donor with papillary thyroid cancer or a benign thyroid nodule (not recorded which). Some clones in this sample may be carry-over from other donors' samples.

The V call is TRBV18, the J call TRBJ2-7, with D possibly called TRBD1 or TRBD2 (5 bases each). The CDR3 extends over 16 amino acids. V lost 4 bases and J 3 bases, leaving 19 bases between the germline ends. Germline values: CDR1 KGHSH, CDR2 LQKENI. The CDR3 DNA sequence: TGTGCCAGCTCACAACTACCGGGACCGGGTAACTACGAGCAGTACTTC. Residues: CASSQLPGPGNYEQYF.

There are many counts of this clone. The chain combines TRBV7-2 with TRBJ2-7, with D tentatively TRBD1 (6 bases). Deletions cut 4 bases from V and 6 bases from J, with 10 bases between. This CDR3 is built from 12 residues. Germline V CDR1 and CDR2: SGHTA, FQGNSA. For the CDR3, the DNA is TGTGCCAGCAGCTCACAGGGTTTCGAGCAGTACTTC. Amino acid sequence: CASSSQGFEQYF.

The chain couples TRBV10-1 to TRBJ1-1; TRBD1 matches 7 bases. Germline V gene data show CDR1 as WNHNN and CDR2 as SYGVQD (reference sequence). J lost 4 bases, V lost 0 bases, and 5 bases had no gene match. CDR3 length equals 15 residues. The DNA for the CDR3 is TGCGCCAGCAGTGAGTCGACAGGGAGCCCCACTGAAGCTTTCTTT. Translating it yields CASSESTGSPTEAFF.

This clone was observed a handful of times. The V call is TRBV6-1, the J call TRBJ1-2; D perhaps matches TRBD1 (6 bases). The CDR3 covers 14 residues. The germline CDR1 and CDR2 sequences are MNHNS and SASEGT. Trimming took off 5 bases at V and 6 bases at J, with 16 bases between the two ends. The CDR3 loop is CASSRSGTQNGYTF. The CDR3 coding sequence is TGTGCCAGCAGTCGATCCGGGACACAGAATGGCTACACCTTC.

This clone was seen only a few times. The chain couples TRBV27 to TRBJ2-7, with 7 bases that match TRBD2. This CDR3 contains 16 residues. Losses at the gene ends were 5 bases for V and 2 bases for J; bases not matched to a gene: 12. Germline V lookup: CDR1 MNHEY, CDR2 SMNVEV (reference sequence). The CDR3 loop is CASSESPGLSPYEQYF. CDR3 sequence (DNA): TGTGCCAGCAGTGAGTCTCCGGGACTAAGCCCCTACGAGCAGTACTTC.

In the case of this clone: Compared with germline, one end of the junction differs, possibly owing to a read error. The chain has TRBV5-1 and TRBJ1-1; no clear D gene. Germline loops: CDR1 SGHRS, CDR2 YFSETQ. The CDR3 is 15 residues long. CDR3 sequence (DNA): TGTGCCAACAGCCCAAGGAGGCGGACGAACACTGAAGCTTTCTTT. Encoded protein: CANSPRRRTNTEAFF.

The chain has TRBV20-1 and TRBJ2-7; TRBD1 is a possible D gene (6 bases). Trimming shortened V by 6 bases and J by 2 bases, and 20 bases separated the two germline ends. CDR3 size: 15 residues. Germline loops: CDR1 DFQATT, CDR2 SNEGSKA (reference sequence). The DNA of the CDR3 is TGCAGTGCCCGGAGGAGTCAGGGGACGACCTACGAGCAGTACTTC. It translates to CSARRSQGTTYEQYF.